The following is a T cell receptor (beta chain) sequence with its context. In the original workflow: By means of reference gene primer amplification, nucleated cell counts were estimated. TCRdb keeps only in-frame clones here, not all; method: immunoSEQ multiplex PCR. V and J calls and clone size are given by that table; D and trimming were obtained from the DNA. This table holds about 190,000 clones, around 85% found once. This sample is drawn from a study of blood T cell repertoires in COVID-19. Study overall: Samples taken during acute and convalescent COVID-19 were collected in the United States, Italy and Spain. From T cells, B-cell-depleted T cells, or PBMCs came the material, which was cDNA or gDNA.

CDR1 SGHVS and CDR2 FNYEAQ come from the germline V gene. With V trimmed by 0 bases and J by 4 bases, 6 bases remained unmatched. The CDR3 spans 16 residues. The sequenced sample consisted of peripheral blood. The gene calls are TRBV7-6 and TRBJ2-7; 10 bases line up with TRBD1. This TCR came from a middle-aged man who had recovered from COVID-19. CDR3 amino acids: CASSLAATGGRYEQYF. The CDR3 DNA reads as TGTGCCAGCAGCTTAGCCGCGACAGGGGGCAGGTACGAGCAGTACTTC.